The clone carrying this T cell receptor (beta chain) has at least ten counts. Its antigen is not known. Germline values: CDR1 SGHVS, CDR2 FQNEAQ. There are 18 residues in the CDR3. Deletions cut 1 base from V and 0 bases from J, with 13 bases between. The source of the sample is a study of T cells in Graves' hyperthyroidism and ophthalmopathy. Regions amplified from RNA transcripts were the TCR beta CDR3 regions. A set of HTBI primers served as the primers for a first-round RT-PCR of the TCR CDR3. A single record per CDR3 protein comes from TCRdb applying MiXCR to the multiplex PCR reads. The sample has about 520,000 distinct CDR3 sequences, roughly 20% seen once; the top ten hold roughly 29%. General study results and limits: Blood also showed most of the thyroid clonotypes that were expanded above 0.001.

The chain combines TRBV7-8 with TRBJ2-6; no definite D call. The sequenced sample was blood. The clonotype was recovered from a man aged 18 to 29 with Graves' hyperthyroidism. This chain's CDR3 is CASSLDRQVNSGANVLTF. DNA for the CDR3: TGTGCCAGCAGCTTAGATAGGCAGGTCAACTCTGGGGCCAACGTCCTGACTTTC.